Reported below is one TCR beta chain. The target antigen is unknown. The data belong to a study of T cell responses to AZD1222 COVID-19 vaccine. V lost 4 bases, J lost 6 bases, and 10 bases lay in between. Germline V lookup: CDR1 SGHKS, CDR2 YYEKEE (reference sequence). The CDR3 runs to 12 residues. This table comes from immunoSEQ multiplex PCR, and its TCRdb copy is limited to in-frame clones, with some not included. The sample has about 140,000 clones, roughly 92% seen once. Broader study findings: Only a handful of individuals given AZD1222 were seropositive at baseline.

The sample was peripheral blood, taken 28 days after the second AZD1222 dose. This chain links TRBV5-5 with TRBJ1-2; D perhaps matches TRBD1 (6 bases). The clonotype originates from an adult who received the AZD1222 COVID-19 vaccine. CDR3 amino acids: CASSNRVDGYTF. For the CDR3, the DNA is TGTGCCAGCAGCAACAGGGTGGATGGCTACACCTTC.